One sample yielded the 12 T cell receptor beta chains listed below, sequenced in a study of a mutant IDH1 vaccine in newly diagnosed glioma. These receptors have no known antigen. Time point defined: week 47, end of study. One vaccine dose held 300 ug of mutant IDH1 20-mer peptide and came with topical imiquimod. This table comes from immunoSEQ multiplex PCR, and its TCRdb copy is limited to in-frame clones, with some not included. The repertoire includes 30,000 to 40,000 clones, 80% to 95% of them detected once, and around 5.1% sits in the top ten. Specimen: PBMCs, collected from a glioma patient whose treatment included an IDH1 peptide vaccine. All receptors come from a woman aged 40 to 50 with glioma.

This sequence joins TRBV7-9 and TRBJ1-4; 8 nucleotides align to TRBD1. The CDR3 is 14 residues long. The germline gives CDR1 SEHNR, CDR2 FQNEAQ (reference sequence). Trimming removed 3 bases from V and 6 bases from J; junction bases left unmatched: 3. CDR3 sequence (DNA): TGTGCCAGCAGCTTTGACAGGGGTTATGAAAAACTGTTTTTT. It translates to CASSFDRGYEKLFF.

The chain carries TRBV30 and TRBJ1-5, with 7 bases identical to TRBD1. V lost 7 bases to trimming and J lost 3 bases; unmatched junction nucleotides: 6. The CDR3 covers 13 residues. Germline CDR1 is GTSNPN and CDR2 is SVGIG (reference sequence). The CDR3 bases are TGTGCCTCTTCGACAGGGAACAATCAGCCCCAGCATTTT. It is translated as CASSTGNNQPQHF.

This clone was seen a single time. The V and J genes are TRBV4-3 and TRBJ2-5, with 15 positions matching TRBD2. Germline V gene sequence: CDR1 LGHNA, CDR2 YSLEER. V shed 2 bases, J shed 1 base, and the junction held 11 bases outside the gene matches. This CDR3 spans 20 amino acids. The CDR3 here is CASSQRTPGLAGGLQETQYF. CDR3 bases: TGCGCCAGCAGCCAACGCACTCCGGGACTAGCGGGGGGACTCCAAGAGACCCAGTACTTC.

The J gene is TRBJ1-2, the V gene TRBV19; possibly TRBD1 for D (6 bases). The V end was cut by 7 bases, the J end by 1 base, with 19 bases between. The germline CDR1 and CDR2 sequences are LNHDA and SQIVND (reference sequence). CDR3 size: 16 residues. DNA for the CDR3: TGTGCCAGTACCACGATGAGGGACACGAGTAACTATGGCTACACCTTC. Its protein is CASTTMRDTSNYGYTF.

This chain joins TRBV30 and TRBJ1-2; tentative D call: TRBD1 (6 bases). CDR3 length: 13 amino acids. V lost 3 bases to trimming and J lost 7 bases, with 15 bases between them. Germline CDR1 reads GTSNPN; CDR2 reads SVGIG (reference sequence). CDR3 DNA: TGTGCCTGGAGCCCCGGGGGGCTGGTTGGCTACACCTTC. Translated, it gives CAWSPGGLVGYTF.

Here the CDR3 DNA reads TGTGCCACCAGCAGAGATAAGGGGAGGGTCCAGCCCCAGCATTTT. Its protein is CATSRDKGRVQPQHF. V usage is TRBV15 and J usage is TRBJ1-5; D is possibly TRBD1 (5 bases). Germline assignment: CDR1 LNHNV and CDR2 YYDKDF (reference sequence). The CDR3 loop spans 15 amino acids. V shed 0 bases and J shed 7 bases, with 13 bases lying between them.

The chain uses TRBV9 and TRBJ2-2, with D possibly being TRBD2 (5 bases). The CDR3 consists of 15 residues. The V end lost 0 bases, the J end lost 6 bases, and 12 bases lay between the germline ends. CDR1 is SGDLS, CDR2 YYNGEE, per germline. The CDR3 protein is CASSVEGSRAGELFF. DNA for the CDR3: TGTGCCAGCAGCGTAGAAGGGTCGCGGGCCGGGGAGCTGTTTTTT.

The chain links TRBV4-1 to TRBJ1-1; D is possibly TRBD1 (6 bases). Germline CDR1 and CDR2: MGHRA and YSYEKL. V was shortened by 3 bases and J by 3 bases, with 11 bases between the two germline ends. The CDR3 spans 14 residues. The CDR3 DNA reads TGCGCCAGCAGCCATGGGAGGGGGGACACTGAAGCTTTCTTT. This sequence encodes CASSHGRGDTEAFF.

The rearrangement uses TRBV18 and TRBJ2-1; TRBD1 aligns across 7 bases. The CDR3 covers 16 residues. V gave up 8 bases and J gave up 12 bases; unmatched junction bases: 22. CDR1 KGHSH and CDR2 LQKENI come from the germline V gene. The CDR3 region has the DNA TGTGCCAGCACTCCGTACACAGGGGAGCCCGGAGTGCGGCAGTTCTTC. The encoded protein is CASTPYTGEPGVRQFF.

Details on this clone: Other DNA sequences from this sample encode an identical CDR3 as well. The V and J genes are TRBV5-1 and TRBJ1-5; 11 bases agree with TRBD1. This CDR3 region has 15 residues. Germline assignment: CDR1 SGHRS and CDR2 YFSETQ. The trim removed 2 bases at V and 5 bases at J, leaving 3 bases unmatched. The DNA of the CDR3 is TGCGCCAGCAGCTTAAGGACAGGGGGCGATCAGCCCCAGCATTTT. Protein: CASSLRTGGDQPQHF.

V and J are TRBV11-2 and TRBJ2-3, with 10 bases matching TRBD2. CDR1 is SGHAT and CDR2 is FQNNGV in the germline V gene. With 3 bases clipped from V and 2 bases from J, the junction kept 5 bases outside the gene matches. The CDR3 is 16 residues long. CDR3 sequence: CASSFTSGANTDTQYF. The DNA of the CDR3 is TGTGCCAGCAGCTTTACTAGCGGGGCTAACACAGATACGCAGTATTTT.

The chain couples TRBV29-1 to TRBJ1-5; 10 bases map to TRBD1. The germline V gene has CDR1 SQVTM and CDR2 ANQGSEA. V shed 6 bases, J shed 2 bases, and the junction held 4 bases outside the gene matches. The CDR3 has 14 residues. The CDR3 is CSVKGQGGNQPQHF. Here the CDR3 DNA reads TGCAGCGTCAAAGGACAGGGGGGCAATCAGCCCCAGCATTTT. Combining the CDR3 with reference TRBV29-1 and TRBJ1-5 gives the whole variable domain SAVISQKPSRDICQRGTSLTIQCQVDSQVTMMFWYRQQPGQSLTLIATANQGSEATYESGFVIDKFPISRPNLTFSTLTVSNMSPEDSSIYLCSVKGQGGNQPQHFGDGTRLSIL.